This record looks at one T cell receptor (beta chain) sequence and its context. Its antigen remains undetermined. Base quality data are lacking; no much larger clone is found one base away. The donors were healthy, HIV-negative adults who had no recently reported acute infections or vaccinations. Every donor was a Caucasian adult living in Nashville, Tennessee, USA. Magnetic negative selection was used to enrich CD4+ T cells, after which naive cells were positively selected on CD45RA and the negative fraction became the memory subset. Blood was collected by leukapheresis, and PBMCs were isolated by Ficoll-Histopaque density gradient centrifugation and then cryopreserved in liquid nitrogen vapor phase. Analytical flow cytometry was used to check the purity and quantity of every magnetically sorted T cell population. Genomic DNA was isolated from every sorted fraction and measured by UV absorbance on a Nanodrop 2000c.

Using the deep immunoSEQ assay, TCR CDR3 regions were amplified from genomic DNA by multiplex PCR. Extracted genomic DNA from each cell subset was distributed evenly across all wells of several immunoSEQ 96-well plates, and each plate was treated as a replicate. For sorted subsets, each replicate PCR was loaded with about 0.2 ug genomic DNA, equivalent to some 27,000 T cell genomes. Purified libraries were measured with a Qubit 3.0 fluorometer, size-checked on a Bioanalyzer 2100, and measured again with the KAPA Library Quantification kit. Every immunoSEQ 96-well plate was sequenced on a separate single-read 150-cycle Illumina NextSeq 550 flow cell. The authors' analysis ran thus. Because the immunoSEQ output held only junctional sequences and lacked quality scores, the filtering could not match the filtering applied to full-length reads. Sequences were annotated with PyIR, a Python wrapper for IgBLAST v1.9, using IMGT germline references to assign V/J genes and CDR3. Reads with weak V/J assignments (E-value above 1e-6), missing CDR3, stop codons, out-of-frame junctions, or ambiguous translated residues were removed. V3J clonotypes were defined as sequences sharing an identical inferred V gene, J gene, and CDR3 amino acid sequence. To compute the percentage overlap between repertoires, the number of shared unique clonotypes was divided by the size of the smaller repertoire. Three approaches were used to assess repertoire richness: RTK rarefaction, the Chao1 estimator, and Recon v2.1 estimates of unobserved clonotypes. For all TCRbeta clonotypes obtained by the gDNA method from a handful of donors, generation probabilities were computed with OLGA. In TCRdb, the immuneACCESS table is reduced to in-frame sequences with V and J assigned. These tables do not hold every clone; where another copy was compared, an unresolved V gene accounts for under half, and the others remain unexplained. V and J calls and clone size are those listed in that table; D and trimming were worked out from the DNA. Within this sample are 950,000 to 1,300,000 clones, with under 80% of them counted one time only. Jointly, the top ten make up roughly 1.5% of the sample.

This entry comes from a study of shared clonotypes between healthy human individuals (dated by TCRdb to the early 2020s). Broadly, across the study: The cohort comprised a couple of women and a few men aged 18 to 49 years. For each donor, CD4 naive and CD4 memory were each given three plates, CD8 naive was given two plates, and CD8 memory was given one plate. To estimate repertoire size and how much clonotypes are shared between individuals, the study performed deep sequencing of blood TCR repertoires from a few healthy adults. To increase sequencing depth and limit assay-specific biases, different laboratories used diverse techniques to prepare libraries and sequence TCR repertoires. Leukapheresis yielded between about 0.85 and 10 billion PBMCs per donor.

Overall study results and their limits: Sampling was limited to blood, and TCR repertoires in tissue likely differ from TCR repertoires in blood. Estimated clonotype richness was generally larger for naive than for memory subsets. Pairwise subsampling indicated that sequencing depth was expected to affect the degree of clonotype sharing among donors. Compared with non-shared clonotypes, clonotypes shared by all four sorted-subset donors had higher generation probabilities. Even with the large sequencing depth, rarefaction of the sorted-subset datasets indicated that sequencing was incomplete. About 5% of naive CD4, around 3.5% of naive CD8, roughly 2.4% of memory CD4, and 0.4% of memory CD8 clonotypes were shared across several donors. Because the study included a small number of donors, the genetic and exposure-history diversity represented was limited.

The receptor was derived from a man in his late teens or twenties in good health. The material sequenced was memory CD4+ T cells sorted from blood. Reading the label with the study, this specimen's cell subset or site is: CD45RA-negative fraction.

CDR3 reads: CASSLGDRLGVSQYF. The nucleotide sequence is TGTGCCAGCAGCTTGGGTGACCGACTCGGGGTGTCCCAGTACTTC. Recombination joined TRBV5-6 with TRBJ2-5; a tentative D call is TRBD2 (5 bases match). The CDR3 goes from the cysteine to the phenylalanine over 15 residues. Solely the CDR3 DNA is kept, with 45 bases framed from the first base. CDR1 and CDR2 (SGHDT, YYEEEE) derive from the germline V gene. V and J lose 0 bases and 9 bases, and a span of 18 bases separates them. With all but the CDR3 taken from the reference TRBV5-6 and TRBJ2-5 genes, the full variable domain is: DAGVTQSPTHLIKTRGQQVTLRCSPKSGHDTVSWYQQALGQGPQFIFQYYEEEERQRGNFPDRFSGHQFPNYSSELNVNALLLGDSALYLCASSLGDRLGVSQYFGPGTRLLVL.